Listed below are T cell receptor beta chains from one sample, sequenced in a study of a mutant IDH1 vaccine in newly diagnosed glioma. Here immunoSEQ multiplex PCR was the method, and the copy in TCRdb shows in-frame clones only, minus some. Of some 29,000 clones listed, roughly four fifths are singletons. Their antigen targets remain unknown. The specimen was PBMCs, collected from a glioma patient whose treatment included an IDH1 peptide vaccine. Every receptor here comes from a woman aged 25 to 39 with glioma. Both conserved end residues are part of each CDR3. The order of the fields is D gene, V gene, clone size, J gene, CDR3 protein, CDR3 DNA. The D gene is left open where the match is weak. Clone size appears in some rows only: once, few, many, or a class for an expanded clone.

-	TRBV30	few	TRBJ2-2	CAWSTPLTLGAGELFF	TGTGCCTGGAGTACCCCGTTGACCCTGGGGGCCGGGGAGCTGTTTTTT
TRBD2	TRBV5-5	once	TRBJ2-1	CASSFSAGGNEQFF	TGTGCCAGCAGCTTCTCCGCGGGGGGCAATGAGCAGTTCTTC
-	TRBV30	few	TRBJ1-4	CAWSVGHSPNEKLFF	TGTGCCTGGAGTGTAGGGCACAGCCCTAACGAAAAACTGTTTTTT
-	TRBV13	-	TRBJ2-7	CASSLEVGCKSYEQYF	TGTGCCAGCAGCTTAGAGGTCGGTTGCAAATCCTACGAGCAGTACTTC
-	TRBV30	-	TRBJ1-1	CAWSTGRLNTEAFF	TGTGCCTGGAGTACGGGACGGCTGAACACTGAAGCTTTCTTT
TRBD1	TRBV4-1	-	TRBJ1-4	CASSQVGTGSSGEKLFF	TGCGCCAGCAGCCAAGTGGGGACAGGGTCCTCCGGGGAAAAACTGTTTTTT
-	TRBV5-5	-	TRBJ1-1	CASSSGAANTEAFF	TGTGCCAGCAGTTCAGGGGCCGCGAACACTGAAGCTTTCTTT
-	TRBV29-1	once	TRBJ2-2	CSAGLNTGELFF	TGCAGCGCTGGGCTGAACACCGGGGAGCTGTTTTTT
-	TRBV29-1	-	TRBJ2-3	CSAGERSTQYF	TGCAGCGCGGGGGAGAGGAGTACGCAGTATTTT
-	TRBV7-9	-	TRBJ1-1	CASSLAPEGTEAFF	TGTGCCAGCAGCTTAGCGCCGGAAGGCACTGAAGCTTTCTTT
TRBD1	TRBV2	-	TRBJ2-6	CASRTGGTGANVLTF	TGTGCCAGCAGGACAGGGGGGACTGGGGCCAACGTCCTGACTTTC
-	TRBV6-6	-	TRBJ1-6	CASRPDGDNSPLHF	TGTGCCAGCAGACCGGACGGTGATAATTCACCCCTCCACTTT